This section outlines one T cell receptor (beta chain) sequence together with its context. CDR3 length: 16 residues. J was trimmed by 3 bases and V by 3 bases; bases with no gene match: 4. Germline CDR1 and CDR2: SGHVS and FNYEAQ. The data originate from a study of cytomegalovirus exposure and HLA in healthy donors. PCR used 60 Vbeta primers and 13 Jbeta primers. Here immunoSEQ multiplex PCR was the method, and the copy in TCRdb shows in-frame clones only, minus some. The data contain around 96,000 clones, 80% of them seen just once; the ten biggest clones take up 2% to 2.5%. This chain connects TRBV7-6 to TRBJ2-1; 11 positions agree with TRBD2. The receptor was derived from a man between 18 and 29 years old in good health and CMV-seronegative. Sample: PBMCs. DNA for the CDR3: TGTGCCAGCAGCTTTAGCGGGGGGGCCGGCTACAATGAGCAGTTCTTC. Its translation: CASSFSGGAGYNEQFF.